What follows are 15 T cell receptor beta chains derived from one specimen sequenced in a study of shared clonotypes between healthy human individuals. The protocol was immunoSEQ multiplex PCR, while the TCRdb copy is restricted to in-frame clones and leaves out a portion. This table holds about 480,000 clones, 79% found once. Source material: PBMCs. The receptors come from a woman between 35 and 50 years old in good health. Some clones in this sample may be carry-over from other donors' samples.

The CDR3 nucleotides are TGTGCCAGCCAACCCAATCGACAGGGGAGGTATGGCTACACCTTC. Protein: CASQPNRQGRYGYTF. The V gene is TRBV19, the J gene TRBJ1-2; 8 positions agree with TRBD1. Trimming took 9 bases from V and 5 from J; bases not matched to a gene: 14. The CDR3 length is 15 residues. CDR1 and CDR2 from the germline V gene are LNHDA and SQIVND (reference sequence). The whole variable domain, filled in from reference TRBV19 and TRBJ1-2, reads DGGITQSPKYLFRKEGQNVTLSCEQNLNHDAMYWYRQDPGQGLRLIYYSQIVNDFQKGDIAEGYSVSREKKESFPLTVTSAQKNPTAFYLCASQPNRQGRYGYTFGSGTRLTVV.

This clone has a handful of counts. V is TRBV30 and J is TRBJ2-2; D is unresolved. V was cut by 0 bases and J by 7 bases, with 6 bases left in between. Germline CDR1 reads GTSNPN; CDR2 reads SVGIG (reference sequence). This CDR3 is 12 amino acids long. The CDR3 bases are TGTGCCTGGAGTGTATACGACGGGGAGCTGTTTTTT. Translation: CAWSVYDGELFF.

This chain links TRBV28 with TRBJ2-7, with TRBD2 matching 7 bases. The CDR3 has 14 amino acids. V shed 5 bases, J shed 4 bases, and the junction held 8 bases outside the gene matches. Germline values: CDR1 MDHEN, CDR2 SYDVKM. CDR3 DNA sequence: TGTGCCAGCAGTCGGACTAGTCTCAGATACGAGCAGTACTTC. Its translation: CASSRTSLRYEQYF.

The V call is TRBV15, the J call TRBJ2-7; D might be TRBD2 (5 bases). CDR3 size: 16 residues. Trimming left V 1 base short and J 0 bases short, with 13 bases between. CDR1 LNHNV and CDR2 YYDKDF come from the germline V gene (reference sequence). CDR3 DNA: TGTGCCACCAGCAGAGGAGCGGAGTTCTTCTCCTACGAGCAGTACTTC. This gives the protein CATSRGAEFFSYEQYF.

V is TRBV7-9 and J is TRBJ2-7; 10 bases agree with TRBD1. Germline CDR1 is SEHNR and CDR2 is FQNEAQ (reference sequence). This CDR3 comprises 15 residues. Unmatched junction bases numbered 9, after V lost 5 bases and J lost 5 bases. CDR3 coding DNA: TGTGCCAGCAGCCCTCAGGGCGGGACAGGGGACGAGCAGTACTTC. Protein sequence: CASSPQGGTGDEQYF.

The V and J genes are TRBV28 and TRBJ2-1; D is unresolved. The CDR3 length is 12 residues. CDR1 and CDR2 (germline): MDHEN, SYDVKM. V shed 2 bases and J shed 8 bases, with 7 bases lying between them. The CDR3 reads CASSLGQYEQFF. In DNA, the CDR3 is TGTGCCAGCAGTTTAGGCCAGTATGAGCAGTTCTTC. The full variable domain, in which reference TRBV28 and TRBJ2-1 provide the parts outside the CDR3, is DVKVTQSSRYLVKRTGEKVFLECVQDMDHENMFWYRQDPGLGLRLIYFSYDVKMKEKGDIPEGYSVSREKKERFSLILESASTNQTSMYLCASSLGQYEQFFGPGTRLTVL.

This clone was picked up a small number of times. The chain has TRBV7-7 and TRBJ2-3, with no clear D. V lost 0 bases and J lost 3, with 4 bases in between. Per the germline V gene, CDR1 is SSHAT and CDR2 is FNYEAQ (reference sequence). The CDR3 consists of 13 residues. In nucleotides, the CDR3 is TGTGCCAGCAGCTTAGCCCTTACAGATACGCAGTATTTT. Protein: CASSLALTDTQYF. Combining the CDR3 with reference TRBV7-7 and TRBJ2-3 gives the whole variable domain GAGVSQSPRYKVTKRGQDVTLRCDPISSHATLYWYQQALGQGPEFLTYFNYEAQPDKSGLPSDRFSAERPEGSISTLTIQRTEQRDSAMYRCASSLALTDTQYFGPGTRLTVL.

This chain joins TRBV28 and TRBJ2-7; D gene ambiguous. Germline loops: CDR1 MDHEN, CDR2 SYDVKM. CDR3 size: 14 residues. V shed 5 bases and J shed 3 bases, with 14 bases lying between them. The CDR3 region has the DNA TGTGCCAGCAGTCGTTTCCCCGAGGACTACGAGCAGTACTTC. Translating it yields CASSRFPEDYEQYF.

This chain links TRBV7-2 with TRBJ2-2; D perhaps matches TRBD2 (5 bases). Per the germline V gene, CDR1 is SGHTA and CDR2 is FQGNSA. CDR3 length: 16 residues. Trimming took 2 bases from V and 3 from J, leaving 13 bases between them. CDR3 residues: CASSLFKRSDTGELFF. CDR3 in DNA: TGTGCCAGCAGCTTATTTAAGCGGTCAGACACCGGGGAGCTGTTTTTT.

The chain couples TRBV4-3 to TRBJ2-7; TRBD2 matches 10 bases. V dropped 1 base and J dropped 3; count of bases not matched to a gene: 3. The CDR3 is 15 residues long. The germline gives CDR1 LGHNA, CDR2 YSLEER. Written as DNA, the CDR3 is TGCGCCAGCAGCCAAGCTAGCGGGAGTAACTACGAGCAGTACTTC. Amino acid sequence: CASSQASGSNYEQYF.

J is TRBJ1-1 and V is TRBV6-1; D gene ambiguous. CDR3 size: 13 residues. Germline V lookup: CDR1 MNHNS, CDR2 SASEGT. V was cut by 6 bases and J by 0 bases, with 8 bases left in between. The DNA for the CDR3 is TGTGCCAGCAGCCGGTGGCTGAACACTGAAGCTTTCTTT. This encodes CASSRWLNTEAFF.

This sequence joins TRBV30 and TRBJ1-4; no firm D call. The germline V gene encodes CDR1 GTSNPN and CDR2 SVGIG (reference sequence). V lost 3 bases and J lost 8, with 16 bases in between. The CDR3 spans 14 residues. CDR3 loop: CAWSGVLRKEKLFF. For the CDR3, the DNA is TGTGCCTGGAGCGGTGTTTTACGGAAGGAAAAACTGTTTTTT.

The V and J genes are TRBV27 and TRBJ1-2; no reliable D call. The CDR3 has 15 amino acids. Deletions cut 5 bases from V and 0 bases from J, with 13 bases between. CDR1 and CDR2 (germline): MNHEY, SMNVEV (reference sequence). This chain's CDR3 is CASSTAGRSNYGYTF. The CDR3 DNA follows: TGTGCCAGCAGTACCGCGGGGAGATCTAACTATGGCTACACCTTC.

CDR3 DNA sequence: TGTGCCAGTAGCGGGGTATTACGGACTGAAGCTTTCTTT. Its translation is CASSGVLRTEAFF. The chain has TRBV19 and TRBJ1-1; D ambiguous. Germline-derived CDR1 and CDR2 are LNHDA and SQIVND (reference sequence). V lost 6 bases and J 5 bases, leaving 13 bases between the germline ends. This CDR3 has 13 residues.

The chain joins TRBV4-1 to TRBJ2-7; 9 bases line up with TRBD2. Germline trimming cut 4 bases from V and 3 bases from J; bases unmatched to any gene: 10. The CDR3 spans 16 residues. CDR1 MGHRA and CDR2 YSYEKL come from the germline V gene. The CDR3 sequence: CASSPAGLAGHYEQYF. The CDR3 DNA reads TGCGCCAGCAGCCCCGCGGGGCTAGCGGGACACTACGAGCAGTACTTC.